What follows are 27 T cell receptor beta chains derived from one specimen sequenced in a study of T cell repertoires in cytomegalovirus infection. Each CDR3 protein gets one entry after TCRdb re-called the reads with MiXCR. This table has about 740,000 distinct CDR3 sequences, about 40% appearing once. Source material: PBMCs. The source is a human donor in good health (CMV status not recorded). Some clones in this sample may be carry-over from other donors' samples.

The rearrangement links TRBV19 to TRBJ2-3; D gene uncertain. Germline V gene lookup returns CDR1 LNHDA and CDR2 SQIVND (reference sequence). The CDR3 runs 14 residues. V lost 1 base and J lost 3, with 8 bases in between. The CDR3 is CASSIGTATDTQYF. The CDR3 nucleotides are TGTGCCAGTAGTATAGGGACCGCGACAGATACGCAGTATTTT.

The chain joins TRBV29-1 to TRBJ1-3, with 7 bases identical to TRBD1. CDR3 length: 13 residues. CDR1 SQVTM and CDR2 ANQGSEA come from the germline V gene. V dropped 4 bases and J dropped 0; count of bases not matched to a gene: 0. The CDR3 coding sequence is TGCAGCGTTGGACAGGGCTCTGGAAACACCATATATTTT. It specifies CSVGQGSGNTIYF.

This rearrangement joins TRBV14 to TRBJ2-7, with D hard to call. This CDR3 contains 16 residues. V was clipped by 0 bases and J by 0 bases, with 12 bases between them. Germline V gives CDR1 SGHDN, CDR2 FVKESK. This CDR3 is CASSQDRRMSSYEQYF. CDR3 nucleotides: TGTGCCAGCAGCCAAGACCGGCGGATGAGCTCCTACGAGCAGTACTTC.

This rearrangement joins TRBV27 to TRBJ2-7, with D tentatively TRBD1 (5 bases). V lost 1 base, J lost 0 bases, and 10 bases lay in between. CDR3 size: 15 residues. Germline V gives CDR1 MNHEY, CDR2 SMNVEV (reference sequence). The CDR3 sequence: CASSLFGRASYEQYF. Written as DNA, the CDR3 is TGTGCCAGCAGTTTATTCGGCAGGGCCTCCTACGAGCAGTACTTC.

CDR3 region: CAISEDRGEQYF. The CDR3 region has the DNA TGTGCCATCAGTGAGGACAGAGGCGAGCAGTACTTC. V and J are TRBV10-3 and TRBJ2-7; D is perhaps TRBD1 (5 bases). CDR3 length equals 12 residues. CDR1 ENHRY and CDR2 SYGVKD come from the germline V gene. V shed 2 bases and J shed 6 bases, with 8 bases lying between them.

The chain is built from TRBV7-2 and TRBJ1-3; unclear D gene. The ends were cut back, 2 bases at V and 0 bases at J, with 8 bases in the middle. The CDR3 is 15 amino acids. Germline V gene lookup returns CDR1 SGHTA and CDR2 FQGNSA. CDR3 residues: CASSLTWHSGNTIYF. CDR3 DNA: TGTGCCAGCAGCTTAACTTGGCACTCTGGAAACACCATATATTTT.

The chain recombines TRBV20-1 with TRBJ2-7; perhaps TRBD1 as D (6 bases). The CDR3 has 13 residues. CDR1 and CDR2 (germline): DFQATT, SNEGSKA (reference sequence). Trimming left V 6 bases short and J 7 bases short, with 19 bases between. The DNA for the CDR3 is TGCAGTGCATGGACAGCCCCGCAGGAGGAGCAGTACTTC. This translates into CSAWTAPQEEQYF.

V and J are TRBV4-1 and TRBJ1-2, with D perhaps TRBD1 (5 bases). V lost 5 bases to trimming and J lost 2 bases, with 12 bases between them. In germline, CDR1 is MGHRA, CDR2 YSYEKL. The length of the CDR3 is 14 residues. CDR3 protein: CASSTGGVNYGYTF. Written as DNA, the CDR3 is TGCGCCAGCAGCACAGGAGGGGTAAACTATGGCTACACCTTC.

The rearrangement links TRBV19 to TRBJ2-2, with 9 bases that match TRBD1. Germline V gives CDR1 LNHDA, CDR2 SQIVND (reference sequence). The CDR3 sequence is 14 residues long. V was clipped by 10 bases and J by 2 bases; unmatched bases: 5. The CDR3 protein is CATRTGVNTGELFF. DNA for the CDR3: TGTGCCACAAGGACAGGGGTAAACACCGGGGAGCTGTTTTTT.

This clonotype was found a few times. The chain uses TRBV2 and TRBJ1-6; 7 nucleotides agree with TRBD1. This CDR3 region has 12 residues. Unmatched junction bases numbered 0, after V lost 4 bases and J lost 9 bases. The germline gives CDR1 SNHLY, CDR2 FYNNEI. This CDR3 reads CASSGQGSPLHF. For the CDR3, the DNA is TGTGCCAGCAGTGGACAGGGTTCACCCCTCCACTTT. Full variable domain (remainder filled in from reference TRBV2 and TRBJ1-6): EPEVTQTPSHQVTQMGQEVILRCVPISNHLYFYWYRQILGQKVEFLVSFYNNEISEKSEIFDDQFSVERPDGSNFTLKIRSTKLEDSAMYFCASSGQGSPLHFGNGTRLTVT.

The chain uses TRBV5-4 and TRBJ1-2, with unresolved D. The length of the CDR3 is 16 residues. CDR1 is SGHNT and CDR2 is YYREEE in the germline V gene (reference sequence). V was clipped by 4 bases and J by 7 bases, with 23 bases between them. CDR3 region: CASSMDASVRVSGYTF. CDR3 DNA sequence: TGTGCCAGCAGCATGGACGCCTCAGTACGCGTCAGTGGCTACACCTTC.

This clonotype was seen ten or more times. V and J are TRBV7-2 and TRBJ2-3; a possible D gene is TRBD1 (6 bases). V gave up 5 bases and J gave up 0 bases, with 9 bases separating them. CDR1 SGHTA and CDR2 FQGNSA come from the germline V gene. This CDR3 spans 14 amino acids. CDR3 sequence reads: CASSPTGSTDTQYF. The CDR3, as DNA: TGTGCCAGCAGCCCAACAGGGAGCACAGATACGCAGTATTTT.

The chain combines TRBV25-1 with TRBJ1-1, with D possibly TRBD1 on 6 matching bases. The CDR3 is 15 residues long. CDR1 is MGHDK and CDR2 is SYGVNS in the germline V gene. The germline V and J ends were trimmed by 6 bases and 5 bases, with 19 bases remaining between them. The DNA of the CDR3 is TGTGCCAGCAGGGGGGCAGGAGAATTTGGAACTGAAGCTTTCTTT. Amino acid sequence: CASRGAGEFGTEAFF.

The chain employs TRBV20-1 and TRBJ2-3; no definite D call. The CDR3 contains 13 residues. The V gene's germline CDR1 is DFQATT and CDR2 SNEGSKA (reference sequence). V shed 3 bases and J shed 2 bases, with 9 bases lying between them. CDR3: CSASRSNTDTQYF. Written as DNA, the CDR3 is TGCAGTGCTAGCCGGTCCAACACAGATACGCAGTATTTT.

Regarding this clonotype: A much larger clone is a single base away; this may be a read error. The rearrangement uses TRBV7-2 and TRBJ2-1, with TRBD2 identical over 9 bases. Looked up from germline, CDR1 is SGHTA and CDR2 is FQGNSA. The CDR3 has 16 amino acids. V shed 6 bases and J 3 bases; nucleotides not matched to a gene: 9. This CDR3 reads CASRLTGTSRYNEQFF. DNA for the CDR3: TGTGCCAGCAGGTTAACCGGGACTAGCCGCTACAATGAGCAGTTCTTC.

V usage is TRBV11-2 and J usage is TRBJ2-7; 7 bases match TRBD2. The CDR3 runs 16 residues. The V and J ends lost 1 base and 1 base, in that order; junction bases with no gene match: 7. The germline V gene encodes CDR1 SGHAT and CDR2 FQNNGV. CDR3 amino acids: CASSLASSGFSYEQYF. In nucleotides, the CDR3 is TGTGCCAGCAGCTTAGCGTCTAGCGGATTTTCCTACGAGCAGTACTTC.

This clonotype was counted between two and nine times. The chain has TRBV27 and TRBJ1-5; 8 bases are a match to TRBD1. The V segment lost 6 bases and the J segment 0 bases; nucleotides outside the gene matches: 16. Germline V gene data show CDR1 as MNHEY and CDR2 as SMNVEV (reference sequence). CDR3 size: 19 residues. CDR3 DNA: TGTGCCAGCAGAGCGCGGACAGGGTCGAAAGCCTATAGCAATCAGCCCCAGCATTTT. It specifies CASRARTGSKAYSNQPQHF.

In DNA, the CDR3 is TGTGCTAGTGGTGCCCGACAGGGGTTCAACACTGAAGCTTTCTTT. It codes for CASGARQGFNTEAFF. The chain uses TRBV12-5 and TRBJ1-1; 8 nucleotides agree with TRBD1. This CDR3 is 15 amino acids long. Germline lookup yields CDR1 LGHNT and CDR2 FRNRAP. The V gene end was trimmed by 5 bases and the J gene end by 2 bases; junction bases not matched to a gene: 7.

In this sample, this clonotype turned up once. The gene calls are TRBV2 and TRBJ1-2; 9 bases are shared with TRBD1. The V and J ends lost 9 bases and 7 bases, in that order; junction bases with no gene match: 6. Per the germline V gene, CDR1 is SNHLY and CDR2 is FYNNEI. The CDR3 covers 12 residues. Here the CDR3 DNA reads TGTGCCAGAGGGACAGGGAGCGGTGGCTACACCTTC. Translated, it gives CARGTGSGGYTF.

A few counts support this clonotype. This chain links TRBV25-1 with TRBJ1-2; D is undetermined. CDR3 length: 13 residues. CDR1 MGHDK and CDR2 SYGVNS come from the germline V gene. V dropped 0 bases and J dropped 6 bases, with 8 bases sitting between them. CDR3 nucleotides: TGTGCCAGCAGTGAATATCCATACGATGGCTACACCTTC. Translating gives CASSEYPYDGYTF.

CDR3 residues: CASSQAQVVLRGYTF. The CDR3 nucleotides are TGTGCCAGCAGTCAGGCGCAGGTGGTCCTTCGCGGCTACACCTTC. The chain couples TRBV6-5 to TRBJ1-2; no reliable D call. The ends were cut back, 5 bases at V and 8 bases at J, with 21 bases in the middle. The germline V gene encodes CDR1 MNHEY and CDR2 SVGAGI. This CDR3 has 15 residues.

The chain employs TRBV5-4 and TRBJ1-1; D may be TRBD1 (5 bases). Trimming took off 1 base at V and 7 bases at J, with 17 bases between the two ends. Germline V gene lookup returns CDR1 SGHNT and CDR2 YYREEE (reference sequence). The CDR3 consists of 15 residues. The CDR3 sequence: CASSLLRGERNEAFF. CDR3 sequence (DNA): TGTGCCAGCAGCTTGCTGCGGGGGGAACGTAATGAAGCTTTCTTT.

V and J are TRBV10-3 and TRBJ2-1; 13 nucleotides line up with TRBD2. V shed 0 bases, J shed 9 bases, and the junction held 5 bases outside the gene matches. The CDR3 length is 16 residues. The germline V gene encodes CDR1 ENHRY and CDR2 SYGVKD. The CDR3 DNA reads TGTGCCATCAGTGAGTCGACACTAGCGGGGGGGCTTGAGCAGTTCTTC. Residues: CAISESTLAGGLEQFF.

This clonotype has only a few counts. The J gene is TRBJ2-7, the V gene TRBV25-1; D gene uncertain. This CDR3 region has 14 residues. CDR1 and CDR2 (germline): MGHDK, SYGVNS. Trimming shortened V by 4 bases and J by 0 bases, and 10 bases separated the two germline ends. The CDR3 region is CASSVRRSSYEQYF. The CDR3 DNA is TGTGCCAGCAGTGTACGGCGGAGCTCCTACGAGCAGTACTTC.

This clonotype was seen more than once but under ten times. V is TRBV7-9 and J is TRBJ2-1; D perhaps matches TRBD2 (7 bases). The germline V gene encodes CDR1 SEHNR and CDR2 FQNEAQ (reference sequence). The germline V and J ends were trimmed by 5 bases and 12 bases, with 20 bases remaining between them. The CDR3 spans 14 residues. CDR3 sequence: CASSPPVLGGGQFF. For the CDR3, the DNA is TGTGCCAGCAGCCCCCCCGTACTGGGAGGGGGGCAGTTCTTC.

This clonotype was seen a few times. The genes are TRBV28 and TRBJ2-3, with TRBD2 matching 11 bases. The germline V gene has CDR1 MDHEN and CDR2 SYDVKM. V shed 0 bases, J shed 3 bases, and the junction held 8 bases outside the gene matches. CDR3 size: 18 residues. As DNA, the CDR3 is TGTGCCAGCAGTTTATGCGCGGCACTAGCGGGAGTTACAGATACGCAGTATTTT. This sequence encodes CASSLCAALAGVTDTQYF.

This clonotype was detected ten times or more. V and J are TRBV7-2 and TRBJ2-5; 9 bases align to TRBD2. The germline CDR1 and CDR2 sequences are SGHTA and FQGNSA. The ends lost 2 bases at V and 4 bases at J; junction bases unmatched: 23. This CDR3 has 21 amino acids. Written as DNA, the CDR3 is TGTGCCAGCAGCTTATTCCCCATGGCGGGAGGGCCCTTACAAGATCGAGAGACCCAGTACTTC. It encodes CASSLFPMAGGPLQDRETQYF.